The 25 T cell receptor beta chains reported below all come from one sample, sequenced in a study of human T cells and chemical hapten exposure. TCRdb analysed the RACE reads with MiXCR anew, one entry per CDR3 protein. Seen here are about 40,000 distinct CDR3 sequences, over 9.5% observed once, and the top ten hold about 5.9%. Time point noted: pre-sensitization, week 0. The sample's treatment: therapeutic diphenylcyclopropenone sensitization with weekly scalp DPC. The material sequenced was whole blood, taken in connection with sensitization to the hapten diphenylcyclopropenone (DPC). The receptors were sampled from a man aged 25-45 years with alopecia areata. Some clones in this sample may be carry-over from other donors' samples.

This clonotype was seen many times. The rearrangement links TRBV6-1 to TRBJ1-1, with no clear D. The CDR3 spans 13 residues. CDR1 MNHNS and CDR2 SASEGT come from the germline V gene. Deletions cut 11 bases from V and 1 base from J, with 14 bases between. The CDR3 nucleotides are TGTGCCGTCAACCGGGGATGGAACACTGAAGCTTTCTTT. It codes for CAVNRGWNTEAFF.

Ten or more counts support this clonotype. The genes are TRBV6-5 and TRBJ1-1; D remains ambiguous. The germline V gene encodes CDR1 MNHEY and CDR2 SVGAGI. Between the trimmed V and J ends, which lost 6 bases and 4 bases, there was a span of 12 bases. The CDR3 has 13 residues. Written as DNA, the CDR3 is TGTGCCAGCAGGGACTTGATGAGCACTGAAGCTTTCTTT. It codes for CASRDLMSTEAFF.

This clonotype showed up many times. The chain links TRBV5-1 to TRBJ2-3, with D perhaps matching TRBD2 (6 bases). Trimming removed 4 bases from V and 0 bases from J, with 9 bases in between. The germline V gene encodes CDR1 SGHRS and CDR2 YFSETQ. The CDR3 is 14 residues long. The CDR3 sequence: CASSGGFSTDTQYF. The DNA of the CDR3 is TGCGCCAGCAGCGGGGGGTTTAGCACAGATACGCAGTATTTT. Together with reference TRBV5-1 and TRBJ2-3, the CDR3 gives the full variable domain: KAGVTQTPRYLIKTRGQQVTLSCSPISGHRSVSWYQQTPGQGLQFLFEYFSETQRNKGNFPGRFSGRQFSNSRSEMNVSTLELGDSALYLCASSGGFSTDTQYFGPGTRLTVL.

Many counts were recorded for this clonotype. The chain employs TRBV5-1 and TRBJ2-6; 9 bases match TRBD2. The CDR3 covers 16 residues. Germline CDR1 reads SGHRS; CDR2 reads YFSETQ. Unmatched junction bases numbered 1, after V lost 0 bases and J lost 3 bases. Here the CDR3 reads CASSLEAGGGANVLTF. The CDR3 nucleotides are TGCGCCAGCAGCTTGGAAGCGGGAGGTGGGGCCAACGTCCTGACTTTC.

The V and J genes are TRBV7-2 and TRBJ2-1; tentative D call: TRBD1 (6 bases). The CDR3 contains 16 residues. Trimming took off 5 bases at V and 1 base at J, with 15 bases between the two ends. From germline, CDR1 is SGHTA and CDR2 FQGNSA. CDR3 nucleotide sequence: TGTGCCAGCAGCCCTAGAATTACAGGGTCCTACAATGAGCAGTTCTTC. Encoded protein: CASSPRITGSYNEQFF.

The chain uses TRBV12-3 or TRBV12-4 and TRBJ2-6; D is unresolved. V was shortened by 6 bases and J by 0 bases, with 15 bases between the two germline ends. This CDR3 region has 17 residues. Here the CDR3 DNA reads TGTGCCAGCAGGCCCGGTTTCTGGGACTCTGGGGCCAACGTCCTGACTTTC. Protein: CASRPGFWDSGANVLTF.

Many counts were recorded for this clonotype. CDR3 DNA: TGTGCCAGCAGTTACCGGGGACAGGGCGTCGGGAGAAACACCATATATTTT. Residues: CASSYRGQGVGRNTIYF. The J gene is TRBJ1-3, the V gene TRBV6-5, with 9 nucleotides matching TRBD1. Trimming took 2 bases from V and 5 from J; bases not matched to a gene: 10. The CDR3 totals 17 residues. Looked up from germline, CDR1 is MNHEY and CDR2 is SVGAGI.

The sample holds one count of this clonotype. A much larger clone differs from this one at a single base, so this may be a read error. This chain connects TRBV12-3 or TRBV12-4 to TRBJ2-3; perhaps TRBD1 as D (5 bases). The CDR3 covers 14 residues. The V gene lost 0 bases and the J gene lost 2 bases, with 6 bases spanning the gap. The CDR3 DNA reads as TGTGCCAGCAGTTTAGCAGGGGACACAGATACGCAGTATTTT. This codes for CASSLAGDTDTQYF.

Only a few counts were recorded for this clonotype. The chain joins TRBV2 to TRBJ2-3, with D tentatively TRBD1 (6 bases). V lost 6 bases and J 2 bases, leaving 18 bases between the germline ends. CDR1 and CDR2 (germline): SNHLY, FYNNEI. The CDR3 is made up of 16 amino acids. CDR3: CASSPSTGSPTDTQYF. DNA of the CDR3: TGTGCCAGCAGCCCCTCCACAGGGTCCCCCACAGATACGCAGTATTTT.

This clonotype was observed at least ten times. The chain has TRBV5-1 and TRBJ2-1; tentative D call: TRBD1 (5 bases). Per the germline V gene, CDR1 is SGHRS and CDR2 is YFSETQ. The CDR3 is made up of 15 amino acids. V lost 5 bases to trimming and J lost 6 bases, with 18 bases between them. Here the CDR3 reads CASRSTGKASNEQFF. The CDR3 DNA follows: TGCGCCAGCAGATCAACAGGTAAAGCTAGCAATGAGCAGTTCTTC. Looking up the rest from reference TRBV5-1 and TRBJ2-1 gives the full variable domain: KAGVTQTPRYLIKTRGQQVTLSCSPISGHRSVSWYQQTPGQGLQFLFEYFSETQRNKGNFPGRFSGRQFSNSRSEMNVSTLELGDSALYLCASRSTGKASNEQFFGPGTRLTVL.

This clonotype was seen more than once but under ten times. The germline gene is not matched at one end of the junction; a read error may be the cause. The chain joins TRBV9 to TRBJ2-1; 11 bases fit TRBD2. Germline CDR1 and CDR2: SGDLS and YYNGEE. This CDR3 is 16 amino acids long. The CDR3 spells CASSVGRGLADKEQFF. For the CDR3, the DNA is TGTGCCAGCAGCGTAGGAAGGGGACTAGCGGACAAGGAGCAGTTCTTC.

This clonotype was seen more than once but under ten times. The genes are TRBV4-1 and TRBJ1-5; D is unresolved. V was trimmed by 1 base and J by 0 bases, leaving 10 bases between them. Germline CDR1 and CDR2: MGHRA and YSYEKL. The CDR3 is 16 amino acids. CDR3 residues: CASSQVSGSSNQPQHF. CDR3 nucleotides: TGCGCCAGCAGCCAAGTTTCGGGGAGTAGCAATCAGCCCCAGCATTTT.

This clonotype was detected many times. The V and J genes are TRBV9 and TRBJ2-2; D remains unclear. The CDR3 sequence is 16 residues long. V was cut by 0 bases and J by 4 bases, with 13 bases left in between. Germline-derived CDR1 and CDR2 are SGDLS and YYNGEE. The CDR3 bases are TGTGCCAGCAGCGTAGACCCAGGACGGGCCACCGGGGAGCTGTTTTTT. This encodes CASSVDPGRATGELFF. The full variable domain, with the rest looked up from reference TRBV9 and TRBJ2-2, is DSGVTQTPKHLITATGQRVTLRCSPRSGDLSVYWYQQSLDQGLQFLIQYYNGEERAKGNILERFSAQQFPDLHSELNLSSLELGDSALYFCASSVDPGRATGELFFGEGSRLTVL.

This clonotype was seen many times. V is TRBV6-6 and J is TRBJ2-2; 10 bases are a match to TRBD2. V lost 10 bases to trimming and J lost 3 bases; unmatched junction nucleotides: 2. Germline V gene sequence: CDR1 MNHNY, CDR2 SVGAGI (reference sequence). This CDR3 is 13 amino acids long. This CDR3 is CATGLADTGELFF. The DNA of the CDR3 is TGTGCCACAGGACTAGCGGACACCGGGGAGCTGTTTTTT.

This clonotype has a handful of counts. The chain combines TRBV12-3 or TRBV12-4 with TRBJ2-3; TRBD2 might be the D (7 bases). This CDR3 region has 17 residues. Deletions cut 4 bases from V and 2 bases from J, with 19 bases between. Written as DNA, the CDR3 is TGTGCCAGCAGTTGGGGAAATGCGGGGGCCTACACAGATACGCAGTATTTT. Residues: CASSWGNAGAYTDTQYF.

This clonotype was seen repeatedly, ten times or more. This chain uses TRBV2 with TRBJ1-4; 10 nucleotides agree with TRBD1. The germline gives CDR1 SNHLY, CDR2 FYNNEI. The CDR3 is 13 amino acids. Losses at the gene ends were 9 bases for V and 8 bases for J; bases not matched to a gene: 6. The DNA for the CDR3 is TGTGCCAGTTCCCGGGACAGGGGAGAAAAACTGTTTTTT. Protein: CASSRDRGEKLFF.

This clonotype was observed a few times. The V and J genes are TRBV4-2 and TRBJ1-1; D ambiguous. Germline values: CDR1 LGHNA, CDR2 YNFKEQ. The CDR3 loop spans 13 amino acids. Trimming took 4 bases from V and 2 from J, leaving 8 bases between them. CDR3 bases: TGTGCCAGCAGCCTCGACTTAAACACTGAAGCTTTCTTT. Translation: CASSLDLNTEAFF.

V and J are TRBV29-1 and TRBJ2-2, with D uncertain. The germline V and J ends were trimmed by 3 bases and 4 bases, with 6 bases remaining between them. Per the germline V gene, CDR1 is SQVTM and CDR2 is ANQGSEA. This CDR3 is 12 amino acids long. The DNA of the CDR3 is TGCAGCGTTGATCGAATCACCGGGGAGCTGTTTTTT. This encodes CSVDRITGELFF.

There are many counts of this clonotype. V usage is TRBV12-3 or TRBV12-4 and J usage is TRBJ1-1, with D perhaps matching TRBD1 (5 bases). The CDR3 is made up of 14 amino acids. Trimming cost V 3 bases and J 0 bases, with 8 bases left between them. The CDR3 DNA sequence: TGTGCCAGCAGTTTTCCGGGGCTGAACACTGAAGCTTTCTTT. Amino acids: CASSFPGLNTEAFF.

The chain links TRBV9 to TRBJ2-7; D may match TRBD1 or TRBD2 (5 bases each). The germline V gene encodes CDR1 SGDLS and CDR2 YYNGEE. V lost 0 bases and J lost 0, with 10 bases in between. The CDR3 spans 15 residues. CDR3 loop: CASSVAGTSSYEQYF. CDR3 in DNA: TGTGCCAGCAGCGTAGCTGGGACGAGCTCCTACGAGCAGTACTTC.

This clonotype is medium-sized. The V gene is TRBV7-6, the J gene TRBJ2-1; D not certain. From germline, CDR1 is SGHVS and CDR2 FNYEAQ. This CDR3 spans 13 amino acids. Trimming stripped 0 bases from V and 3 bases from J, with 3 bases between. The CDR3 nucleotides read TGTGCCAGCAGCTTAGCGGTCTACAATGAGCAGTTCTTC. Amino acid sequence: CASSLAVYNEQFF.

The V call is TRBV9, the J call TRBJ2-2; D ambiguous. Germline loops: CDR1 SGDLS, CDR2 YYNGEE. Trimming removed 2 bases from V and 0 bases from J, with 8 bases in between. The CDR3 runs to 15 residues. CDR3 in amino acids: CASSVGGSNTGELFF. The CDR3 DNA sequence: TGTGCCAGCAGCGTGGGCGGCTCGAACACCGGGGAGCTGTTTTTT. Filled out from reference TRBV9 and TRBJ2-2, the complete variable domain reads DSGVTQTPKHLITATGQRVTLRCSPRSGDLSVYWYQQSLDQGLQFLIQYYNGEERAKGNILERFSAQQFPDLHSELNLSSLELGDSALYFCASSVGGSNTGELFFGEGSRLTVL.

At least ten counts were recorded for this clonotype. J is TRBJ2-5 and V is TRBV7-3; D perhaps matches TRBD2 (6 bases). Trimming pared 5 bases from V and 4 bases from J, leaving 14 bases between. Looked up from germline, CDR1 is SGHTA and CDR2 is FQGTGA. The CDR3 consists of 14 residues. In DNA form, the CDR3 reads TGTGCCAGCAGCGCTTCTAGCGATGGAGAGACCCAGTACTTC. Encoded protein: CASSASSDGETQYF.

This clonotype was seen a few times. This sequence joins TRBV7-2 and TRBJ2-3, with 8 bases identical to TRBD2. V gave up 7 bases and J gave up 1 base; unmatched junction bases: 10. The CDR3 length is 16 residues. Germline V CDR1 and CDR2: SGHTA, FQGNSA. CDR3 nucleotides: TGTGCCAGCACCTTGCGGGGGGCGGGTGGCACAGATACGCAGTATTTT. Protein product: CASTLRGAGGTDTQYF.

This clonotype has at least ten counts. V usage is TRBV6-2 or TRBV6-3 and J usage is TRBJ2-3; D tentatively reads TRBD1 or TRBD2 (5 bases each). Deletions cut 0 bases from V and 1 base from J, with 14 bases between. From germline, CDR1 is MNHEY and CDR2 SVGEGT. The length of the CDR3 is 17 residues. CDR3 sequence (DNA): TGTGCCAGCAGTTACTCAGTCAGGGACCCACGCACAGATACGCAGTATTTT. It encodes CASSYSVRDPRTDTQYF.